A single sample is the source of the 24 T cell receptor beta chains below, sequenced in a study of T cells in Graves' hyperthyroidism and ophthalmopathy. Amplification yielded TCR beta CDR3 regions, with RNA transcripts as the source. The HTBI primer set served for first-round RT-PCR of the TCR CDR3. TCRdb passed the multiplex PCR reads through MiXCR, listing each CDR3 protein once. The profile shows about 250,000 distinct CDR3 sequences, 22% of them singletons. Material: blood. The receptor source for this set is a man younger than 40 with Graves' ophthalmopathy.

The CDR3 coding sequence is TGTGCCAGCAAAGATTCGCCTACAGGAAGCTCTGGAAACACCATATATTTT. Translated, it gives CASKDSPTGSSGNTIYF. This rearrangement joins TRBV6-1 to TRBJ1-3; weak D call: TRBD1 (5 bases). Per the germline V gene, CDR1 is MNHNS and CDR2 is SASEGT. The V gene lost 7 bases and the J gene lost 0 bases, with 19 bases spanning the gap. The CDR3 extends over 17 amino acids.

The chain combines TRBV9 with TRBJ2-1, with 12 bases matching TRBD2. V lost 3 bases to trimming and J lost 4 bases; unmatched junction nucleotides: 11. The CDR3 totals 18 residues. CDR1 and CDR2 (germline): SGDLS, YYNGEE. Here the CDR3 reads CASSGPSGRAAWYNEQFF. DNA for the CDR3: TGTGCCAGCAGCGGACCTAGCGGGAGGGCCGCTTGGTACAATGAGCAGTTCTTC.

This clonotype was observed many times. The J gene is TRBJ1-5, the V gene TRBV2; 10 positions agree with TRBD1. CDR1 and CDR2 (germline): SNHLY, FYNNEI. J gave up 6 bases and V 6 bases, and 8 bases lay outside the gene matches. The CDR3 totals 15 residues. CDR3 nucleotide sequence: TGTGCCAGCAGACGGGACAGGGGAGGAGGTCAGCCCCAGCATTTT. As protein: CASRRDRGGGQPQHF.

The chain is built from TRBV14 and TRBJ2-3; 9 positions match TRBD2. Germline V gene lookup returns CDR1 SGHDN and CDR2 FVKESK. The CDR3 is 19 residues long. V dropped 4 bases and J dropped 6; count of bases not matched to a gene: 20. The CDR3 DNA reads TGTGCCAGCAGCCCAGCTGTTATTTATAGCGGGAGTTTGTTGGATACGCAGTATTTT. Its translation: CASSPAVIYSGSLLDTQYF.

This clonotype has more than one count but fewer than ten. V and J are TRBV19 and TRBJ2-7; 10 bases are shared with TRBD1. This CDR3 has 16 residues. With 5 bases clipped from V and 6 bases from J, the junction kept 13 bases outside the gene matches. The germline gives CDR1 LNHDA, CDR2 SQIVND (reference sequence). CDR3 residues: CASSSLPGQGTREQYF. The CDR3 DNA reads as TGTGCCAGTAGTTCACTCCCGGGACAGGGGACTCGCGAGCAGTACTTC.

This clonotype was counted only a few times. As DNA, the CDR3 is TGTGCCAGCAGTGAAGCGGCACCTTCCCTATCCTACGAGCAGTACTTC. It yields the protein CASSEAAPSLSYEQYF. The rearrangement joins TRBV6-1 to TRBJ2-7; D call uncertain. Germline assignment: CDR1 MNHNS and CDR2 SASEGT. The ends were cut back, 0 bases at V and 1 base at J, with 13 bases in the middle. This CDR3 region has 16 residues.

As to this clonotype: A read error may account for a junction end that differs from germline. The J gene is TRBJ2-4, the V gene TRBV28; 7 bases match TRBD2. The germline gives CDR1 MDHEN, CDR2 SYDVKM. The CDR3 has 15 residues. CDR3 sequence reads: CASGGGIGPKKIQYF. CDR3 DNA sequence: TGTGCCAGCGGGGGGGGAATAGGGCCGAAAAAGATTCAGTACTTC.

This clonotype was counted between two and nine times. The chain links TRBV5-1 to TRBJ2-7; TRBD2 matches at 12 bases. Germline trimming cut 0 bases from V and 2 bases from J; bases unmatched to any gene: 0. The CDR3 runs 15 residues. Germline values: CDR1 SGHRS, CDR2 YFSETQ. DNA of the CDR3: TGCGCCAGCAGCTTGGCTAGCGGGAGGGCCTACGAGCAGTACTTC. Encoded protein: CASSLASGRAYEQYF.

The V gene is TRBV6-2 or TRBV6-3, the J gene TRBJ2-5, with a possible D match to TRBD1 (5 bases). Germline CDR1 and CDR2: MNHEY and SVGEGT. CDR3 size: 16 residues. The V gene lost 6 bases and the J gene lost 1 base, with 18 bases spanning the gap. The CDR3 spells CASSHRQRQIQETQYF. The CDR3 DNA follows: TGTGCCAGCAGCCATCGTCAAAGACAGATCCAAGAGACCCAGTACTTC.

Many counts were recorded for this clonotype. The chain joins TRBV7-9 to TRBJ2-1; D may be TRBD2 (7 bases). The CDR3 length is 12 residues. With 8 bases removed from V and 8 bases from J, the gap between germline ends came to 13 bases. Germline values: CDR1 SEHNR, CDR2 FQNEAQ (reference sequence). Written as DNA, the CDR3 is TGTGCCAGCCCGAGGGGGAGGGATGAGCAGTTCTTC. It codes for CASPRGRDEQFF.

Many counts were recorded for this clonotype. The V call is TRBV11-3, the J call TRBJ1-1, with D possibly TRBD1 on 5 matching bases. This CDR3 is 14 amino acids long. Germline V gene data show CDR1 as SGHNT and CDR2 as YENEEA. Trimming pared 8 bases from V and 0 bases from J, leaving 13 bases between. The CDR3, as DNA: TGTGCCAGCTCCAAAGGGGAAGTGAACACTGAAGCTTTCTTT. The encoded protein is CASSKGEVNTEAFF.

The rearrangement uses TRBV10-3 and TRBJ1-5, with D perhaps TRBD1 (5 bases). Germline V gives CDR1 ENHRY, CDR2 SYGVKD. CDR3 length equals 14 residues. The V gene lost 0 bases and the J gene lost 5 bases, with 8 bases spanning the gap. DNA for the CDR3: TGTGCCATCAGTGAGTCAGGGGTAGATCAGCCCCAGCATTTT. Residues: CAISESGVDQPQHF.

CDR3 protein: CASNQAGVVTGELFF. In DNA, the CDR3 is TGTGCCAGCAACCAAGCGGGAGTCGTCACCGGGGAGCTGTTTTTT. J is TRBJ2-2 and V is TRBV19; 8 bases align to TRBD2. The trim removed 9 bases at V and 4 bases at J, leaving 10 bases unmatched. Germline lookup yields CDR1 LNHDA and CDR2 SQIVND (reference sequence). The CDR3 has 15 amino acids.

This chain links TRBV12-3 or TRBV12-4 with TRBJ1-5; D is ambiguous. The germline V and J ends were trimmed by 6 bases and 7 bases, with 16 bases remaining between them. The CDR3 is 14 residues long. The CDR3 DNA reads TGTGCCAGCAGCCCGGGCACCTTGAACCAGCCCCAGCATTTT. As protein: CASSPGTLNQPQHF.

This clonotype appeared a few times. The chain employs TRBV5-1 and TRBJ2-1; 9 positions agree with TRBD2. Trimming removed 0 bases from V and 10 bases from J; junction bases left unmatched: 11. The CDR3 consists of 16 residues. From germline, CDR1 is SGHRS and CDR2 YFSETQ. The CDR3: CASSLVRTSGRGEQFF. The CDR3 DNA reads TGCGCCAGCAGCTTGGTTCGAACTAGCGGGCGGGGAGAGCAGTTCTTC.

This clonotype was seen many times. V is TRBV11-2 and J is TRBJ1-2; TRBD1 matches at 11 bases. With V trimmed by 5 bases and J by 4 bases, 9 bases remained unmatched. There are 16 residues in the CDR3. CDR1 SGHAT and CDR2 FQNNGV come from the germline V gene. The CDR3 is CASSHPGDRGSYGYTF. In DNA form, the CDR3 reads TGTGCCAGCAGCCACCCTGGGGACAGGGGGTCCTATGGCTACACCTTC.

This clonotype was found a few times. The chain couples TRBV27 to TRBJ2-3; D is uncertain. V was pared by 2 bases and J by 6 bases, with 18 bases between. This CDR3 is 16 amino acids long. The V gene's germline CDR1 is MNHEY and CDR2 SMNVEV (reference sequence). CDR3 nucleotide sequence: TGTGCCAGCAGTTTAAACTTCTTTGGGCGGAGCGATACGCAGTATTTT. Translating it yields CASSLNFFGRSDTQYF.

The V and J genes are TRBV28 and TRBJ1-4; D may be TRBD1 (5 bases). This CDR3 comprises 15 residues. Germline CDR1 MDHEN, CDR2 SYDVKM. V was pared by 5 bases and J by 6 bases, with 16 bases between. CDR3 protein: CASSIIAGPDEKLFF. The CDR3 DNA reads TGTGCCAGCAGTATTATCGCAGGGCCTGATGAAAAACTGTTTTTT.

The rearrangement links TRBV30 to TRBJ1-4; D unresolved. The ends were cut back, 0 bases at V and 8 bases at J, with 4 bases in the middle. The V gene's germline CDR1 is GTSNPN and CDR2 SVGIG (reference sequence). The CDR3 totals 11 residues. CDR3 in DNA: TGTGCCTGGAGTGTTAGGGAAAAACTGTTTTTT. This sequence encodes CAWSVREKLFF.

This clonotype was observed at least ten times. The chain has TRBV11-3 and TRBJ2-5; 7 bases map to TRBD2. V lost 5 bases to trimming and J lost 7 bases; unmatched junction nucleotides: 1. Per the germline V gene, CDR1 is SGHNT and CDR2 is YENEEA. CDR3 length: 11 amino acids. CDR3 nucleotide sequence: TGTGCCAGCAGCCCGGGAGGGACCCAGTACTTC. Protein: CASSPGGTQYF.

This clonotype was counted ten times or more. This sequence joins TRBV2 and TRBJ1-2; the D is unclear. V dropped 8 bases and J dropped 5 bases, with 15 bases sitting between them. The CDR3 extends over 13 amino acids. Germline CDR1 SNHLY, CDR2 FYNNEI. CDR3 DNA: TGTGCCAGCGCCGCGAAGACCATATATGGCTACACCTTC. Its translation is CASAAKTIYGYTF.

This clonotype was recorded many times. The chain combines TRBV9 with TRBJ2-7; TRBD2 matches 10 bases. The CDR3 consists of 14 residues. V lost 4 bases, J lost 6 bases, and 7 bases stayed unmatched. CDR1 and CDR2 from the germline V gene are SGDLS and YYNGEE. The CDR3 here is CASSLSGRASEQYF. The DNA of the CDR3 is TGTGCCAGCAGCCTCAGCGGGAGGGCCTCCGAGCAGTACTTC.

This clonotype was counted many times. The rearrangement joins TRBV7-9 to TRBJ1-1; D gene unclear. This CDR3 has 17 amino acids. Trimming removed 5 bases at V and 1 base at J, with 20 bases between. In germline, CDR1 is SEHNR, CDR2 FQNEAQ (reference sequence). The CDR3 DNA reads TGTGCCAGCAGCATCGGGTGGGATGAGAGGTCGAACACTGAAGCTTTCTTT. It codes for CASSIGWDERSNTEAFF.

This clonotype was counted only a few times. The chain recombines TRBV19 with TRBJ2-2; TRBD1 or TRBD2 may be the D gene (5 bases each). This CDR3 is 15 amino acids long. The germline V and J ends were trimmed by 7 bases and 7 bases, with 19 bases remaining between them. Germline CDR1 reads LNHDA; CDR2 reads SQIVND (reference sequence). The CDR3 spells CASKWGPQVSGELFF. The CDR3, as DNA: TGTGCCAGTAAATGGGGACCGCAGGTCAGCGGGGAGCTGTTTTTT.